The 26 T cell receptor beta chains given below trace back to one sample, sequenced in a study of CD4 T cells in relation to SARS-CoV-2 and coronaviruses. These receptors lack a known antigen. Unexposed donor CD4+ T cells date from about 2011-2018, before the COVID-19 pandemic. After about 10 days of culture, CD4+ T cells were isolated. The table came from immunoSEQ multiplex PCR; TCRdb's copy has only in-frame clones and leaves some out. The sample comprises about 26,000 clones, 75% to 80% of which are singletons, and around a sixth rests with the top ten. The specimen was CD4+ T cells from PBMCs, cultured in vitro. The receptors come from a human donor in good health.

The rearrangement links TRBV2 to TRBJ2-2, with 7 bases that match TRBD2. Germline trimming cut 0 bases from V and 3 bases from J; bases unmatched to any gene: 7. The germline V gene has CDR1 SNHLY and CDR2 FYNNEI. The CDR3 is 17 amino acids. CDR3 in amino acids: CASSEALGGRDTGELFF. CDR3 bases: TGTGCCAGCAGTGAAGCGCTTGGCGGGAGAGACACCGGGGAGCTGTTTTTT.

The J gene is TRBJ1-5, the V gene TRBV7-9; D not resolved. The germline V gene encodes CDR1 SEHNR and CDR2 FQNEAQ (reference sequence). Trimming left V 1 base short and J 0 bases short, with 10 bases between. This CDR3 is built from 16 residues. The CDR3 nucleotides are TGTGCCAGCAGCTTAGTAGGCGCGTATAGCAATCAGCCCCAGCATTTT. It yields the protein CASSLVGAYSNQPQHF.

This chain joins TRBV5-6 and TRBJ2-1; 7 bases line up with TRBD2. J was trimmed by 1 base and V by 7 bases; bases with no gene match: 5. The CDR3 sequence is 14 residues long. Germline V gene sequence: CDR1 SGHDT, CDR2 YYEEEE. CDR3 coding DNA: TGTGCCAGCGGCGGGAGCTGGTCCTACAATGAGCAGTTCTTC. This translates into CASGGSWSYNEQFF.

This chain uses TRBV5-1 with TRBJ2-2, with a weak D call TRBD1 (5 bases). In germline, CDR1 is SGHRS, CDR2 YFSETQ. This CDR3 has 17 residues. The V and J ends lost 0 bases and 4 bases respectively, with 16 bases between them. CDR3 DNA: TGCGCCAGCAGCTTGGATCTTGCAGGGTTGTTCACCGGGGAGCTGTTTTTT. Translated, it gives CASSLDLAGLFTGELFF.

The chain joins TRBV19 to TRBJ1-6; D gene unclear. Deletions cut 5 bases from V and 7 bases from J, with 18 bases between. Germline V gives CDR1 LNHDA, CDR2 SQIVND (reference sequence). This CDR3 has 16 residues. Written as DNA, the CDR3 is TGTGCCAGTAGTCCGCGGCCCAGCCGGACCAATTCACCCCTCCACTTT. This translates into CASSPRPSRTNSPLHF.

The chain joins TRBV20-1 to TRBJ2-7; D is unclear. Deletions cut 7 bases from V and 1 base from J, with 8 bases between. Germline lookup yields CDR1 DFQATT and CDR2 SNEGSKA (reference sequence). The CDR3 has 11 amino acids. The CDR3 DNA reads as TGCAGTGTCAGAGAGTCCTACGAGCAGTACTTC. Its translation: CSVRESYEQYF.

The chain couples TRBV9 to TRBJ1-3, with TRBD1 as a possible D gene (6 bases). The CDR3 is 15 residues long. Germline V lookup: CDR1 SGDLS, CDR2 YYNGEE. The germline V and J ends were trimmed by 1 base and 3 bases, with 11 bases remaining between them. The CDR3 coding sequence is TGTGCCAGCAGCGTAAGGGGGGCGGATGGAAACACCATATATTTT. It yields the protein CASSVRGADGNTIYF. Complete variable domain (other parts from reference TRBV9 and TRBJ1-3): DSGVTQTPKHLITATGQRVTLRCSPRSGDLSVYWYQQSLDQGLQFLIQYYNGEERAKGNILERFSAQQFPDLHSELNLSSLELGDSALYFCASSVRGADGNTIYFGEGSWLTVV.

This rearrangement joins TRBV30 to TRBJ2-7; D is perhaps TRBD1 (5 bases). V lost 7 bases and J 6 bases, leaving 19 bases between the germline ends. The CDR3 length is 13 residues. Looked up from germline, CDR1 is GTSNPN and CDR2 is SVGIG (reference sequence). The CDR3 region is CALSVERGGEQYF. The CDR3 DNA reads as TGTGCCTTGTCAGTTGAAAGGGGTGGCGAGCAGTACTTC.

This clone was found once. V and J are TRBV20-1 and TRBJ2-1, with TRBD2 identical over 11 bases. Germline V gives CDR1 DFQATT, CDR2 SNEGSKA (reference sequence). This CDR3 region has 16 residues. Trimming removed 6 bases from V and 3 bases from J; junction bases left unmatched: 10. CDR3 DNA: TGCAGTGCCAGTAGCGGGAGGGCCAATTACTACAATGAGCAGTTCTTC. Amino acid sequence: CSASSGRANYYNEQFF.

This clone was seen a single time. This chain joins TRBV11-2 and TRBJ2-2; 9 bases are a match to TRBD2. Germline V gene data show CDR1 as SGHAT and CDR2 as FQNNGV. The CDR3 is 15 amino acids. Germline trimming cut 0 bases from V and 8 bases from J; bases unmatched to any gene: 4. The DNA for the CDR3 is TGTGCCAGCAGCTTAGATCCAGCGGGAGGAGGGGAGCTGTTTTTT. Translation: CASSLDPAGGGELFF.

The CDR3 DNA follows: TGTGCCAGCAGCCAACCCGACAGGGGACTGAACACTGAAGCTTTCTTT. Amino acid sequence: CASSQPDRGLNTEAFF. The chain combines TRBV4-2 with TRBJ1-1; 8 bases align to TRBD1. The CDR3 is 16 amino acids. Looked up from germline, CDR1 is LGHNA and CDR2 is YNFKEQ. After removal of 2 bases from V and 0 bases from J, the junction contained 5 bases not matched to a gene.

The chain links TRBV2 to TRBJ1-1; D is undetermined. The CDR3 length is 14 residues. The V and J ends lost 10 bases and 0 bases respectively, with 15 bases between them. Germline-derived CDR1 and CDR2 are SNHLY and FYNNEI. CDR3 amino acids: CATHIRILNTEAFF. CDR3 coding DNA: TGTGCCACGCACATCAGGATCCTGAACACTGAAGCTTTCTTT.

The gene calls are TRBV6-5 and TRBJ1-2; 9 bases line up with TRBD1. Germline V CDR1 and CDR2: MNHEY, SVGAGI. The junction had 6 bases not matched to a gene; V was cut back by 4 bases and J by 0 bases. The CDR3 extends over 16 amino acids. This CDR3 reads CASSSPRTGANYGYTF. The CDR3 DNA reads as TGTGCCAGCAGTTCCCCTCGGACAGGGGCTAACTATGGCTACACCTTC.

In this sample, this clone turned up a few times. This sequence joins TRBV10-3 and TRBJ2-7; D gene ambiguous. The V gene's germline CDR1 is ENHRY and CDR2 SYGVKD. The length of the CDR3 is 12 residues. V was shortened by 9 bases and J by 4 bases, with 13 bases between the two germline ends. The CDR3: CAIGKDGYEQYF. CDR3 DNA sequence: TGTGCCATTGGCAAGGACGGATACGAGCAGTACTTC.

The V and J genes are TRBV12-2 and TRBJ1-6. TRBV12-2 is deemed a pseudogene. This CDR3 region has 14 residues. The CDR3 protein is CASRLIFGVSPLHF. The CDR3 nucleotides read TGTGCAAGTCGCTTAATCTTTGGGGTGTCACCCCTCCACTTT.

The chain recombines TRBV6-2 or TRBV6-3 with TRBJ2-1; D unclear. The CDR3 extends over 13 amino acids. Germline assignment: CDR1 MNHEY and CDR2 SVGEGT. Trimming cost V 4 bases and J 8 bases, with 12 bases left between them. This chain's CDR3 is CASSSGFLYEQFF. CDR3 sequence (DNA): TGTGCCAGCAGTTCCGGGTTCCTTTATGAGCAGTTCTTC.

The chain uses TRBV25-1 and TRBJ1-4; D ambiguous. Germline V gene sequence: CDR1 MGHDK, CDR2 SYGVNS. V lost 7 bases, J lost 7 bases, and 19 bases lay in between. The CDR3 sequence is 15 residues long. CDR3 sequence (DNA): TGTGCCAGCACCCTAAGGTGGGGAGGAGGTGAAAAACTGTTTTTT. Residues: CASTLRWGGGEKLFF.

The rearrangement uses TRBV19 and TRBJ1-2; D is undetermined. The germline V gene has CDR1 LNHDA and CDR2 SQIVND (reference sequence). Trimming shortened V by 8 bases and J by 3 bases, and 16 bases separated the two germline ends. This CDR3 is 14 amino acids long. CDR3 sequence reads: CASRKREGDYGYTF. CDR3 in DNA: TGTGCCAGTCGGAAGAGGGAGGGCGACTATGGCTACACCTTC.

The chain links TRBV7-8 to TRBJ1-2; the match to TRBD1 covers 7 bases. V lost 1 base and J lost 4; bases outside the gene matches: 6. The germline CDR1 and CDR2 sequences are SGHVS and FQNEAQ. CDR3 size: 15 residues. This CDR3 is CASSLVDRVSYGYTF. CDR3 DNA: TGTGCCAGCAGCTTAGTCGACAGGGTGAGCTATGGCTACACCTTC.

The chain couples TRBV9 to TRBJ1-5, with D possibly matching TRBD1 (6 bases). Trimming removed 4 bases from V and 4 bases from J, with 9 bases in between. This CDR3 region has 13 residues. Germline loops: CDR1 SGDLS, CDR2 YYNGEE. CDR3 sequence reads: CASSSRGNQPQHF. The CDR3 DNA reads TGTGCCAGCAGCTCAAGGGGGAATCAGCCCCAGCATTTT.

This clone occurred a few times. The gene calls are TRBV19 and TRBJ2-2; no clear D gene. Germline-derived CDR1 and CDR2 are LNHDA and SQIVND (reference sequence). Between the trimmed V and J ends, which lost 4 bases and 0 bases, there was a span of 6 bases. The CDR3 length is 14 residues. CDR3 DNA sequence: TGTGCCAGTAGTACCCGACCGAACACCGGGGAGCTGTTTTTT. The encoded protein is CASSTRPNTGELFF.

This chain uses TRBV19 with TRBJ1-1, with D possibly TRBD1 on 5 matching bases. Germline loops: CDR1 LNHDA, CDR2 SQIVND (reference sequence). CDR3 length equals 14 residues. Trimming pared 3 bases from V and 1 base from J, leaving 9 bases between. CDR3 DNA sequence: TGTGCCAGTAGTATTCAAGGGGCGAACACTGAAGCTTTCTTT. Translation: CASSIQGANTEAFF.

CDR3 sequence: CASSTPVPGVNQPQHF. The CDR3 DNA follows: TGTGCCAGCAGTACCCCAGTTCCAGGTGTTAATCAGCCCCAGCATTTT. The chain uses TRBV6-2 or TRBV6-3 and TRBJ1-5, with D hard to call. The CDR3 runs to 16 residues. The V end lost 5 bases, the J end lost 4 bases, and 18 bases lay between the germline ends. Per germline, CDR1 MNHEY and CDR2 SVGEGT.

The chain combines TRBV7-9 with TRBJ1-2; 10 bases match TRBD1. Germline-derived CDR1 and CDR2 are SEHNR and FQNEAQ (reference sequence). The CDR3 sequence is 15 residues long. V was clipped by 6 bases and J by 1 base; unmatched bases: 5. CDR3 coding DNA: TGTGCCAGCAGGTTGGGACAGGGGAGTAACTATGGCTACACCTTC. It yields the protein CASRLGQGSNYGYTF.

The chain recombines TRBV19 with TRBJ2-7, with 7 nucleotides matching TRBD2. Unmatched junction bases numbered 9, after V lost 3 bases and J lost 7 bases. This CDR3 region has 14 residues. The germline CDR1 and CDR2 sequences are LNHDA and SQIVND (reference sequence). CDR3 nucleotide sequence: TGTGCCAGTAGTATGGAGCGGGACCGTGGAGAGCAGTACTTC. Translation: CASSMERDRGEQYF.

The chain has TRBV5-8 and TRBJ2-7, with unresolved D. The CDR3 is 14 residues long. V was pared by 5 bases and J by 6 bases, with 18 bases between. Germline loops: CDR1 SGHTS, CDR2 YDEGEE. The CDR3 sequence is CASRSRQAKTEQYF. The CDR3 DNA reads TGTGCCAGCAGATCCCGGCAGGCAAAGACCGAGCAGTACTTC.